The present T cell receptor (beta chain) was sequenced within a study of T cell responses to AZD1222 COVID-19 vaccine. Study in general: Second-dose intervals of approximately 4 or approximately 12 weeks were pooled. Study-wide points: Repertoires were obtained solely post-peak T cell response. Spike regions recognized by vaccine-associated CD4 TCRs spanned the protein, led by 160-218 and 743-854. Clonal diversity was possibly underestimated, and white British individuals and females predominated among donors.

Repertoires were generated with immunoSEQ multiplex PCR, while TCRdb's copy carries only in-frame clones and drops some. This sample has some 64,000 clones, with less than 90% found just once. This clone was seen only once. Its target is not known. This sample comprised peripheral blood, obtained on day 0 of AZD1222 vaccination. This receptor was obtained from an adult in good health.

The CDR3 DNA reads as TGTGCCAGTAGCCCCTCCGGGGGGCAGGGGGCCCCTCTGCAGTATTTT. Translating gives CASSPSGGQGAPLQYF. The rearrangement uses TRBV19 and TRBJ2-3; maybe TRBD1 (8 bases). Germline V CDR1 and CDR2: LNHDA, SQIVND (reference sequence). The CDR3 contains 16 residues. With 6 bases removed from V and 11 bases from J, the gap between germline ends came to 27 bases.